This entry lists 32 T cell receptor beta chains sequenced from one sample in a study of OX40 agonist ivuxolimab in advanced cancers. Clones were sequenced by immunoSEQ multiplex PCR, and TCRdb holds only the in-frame ones, with some missing. Of 80,000 to 95,000 clones in the sample, approximately 90% were seen once. The specimen was CD4+ or CD8+ T cells sorted from blood, collected in a trial of the OX40 agonist ivuxolimab. These TCRs come from an adult with an advanced solid tumor such as melanoma, head and neck, liver or kidney cancer.

The chain couples TRBV19 to TRBJ2-3; 10 bases line up with TRBD2. The CDR3 runs to 15 residues. Germline lookup yields CDR1 LNHDA and CDR2 SQIVND (reference sequence). Trimming removed 10 bases from V and 1 base from J; junction bases left unmatched: 8. The CDR3 spells CATRTSGARTDTQYF. The CDR3 coding sequence is TGTGCCACGAGAACTAGCGGGGCCCGCACAGATACGCAGTATTTT.

This clone was recorded only once. The J gene is TRBJ2-6, the V gene TRBV25-1; 8 bases align to TRBD1. V shed 7 bases and J 0 bases; nucleotides not matched to a gene: 8. The CDR3 extends over 17 amino acids. The V gene's germline CDR1 is MGHDK and CDR2 SYGVNS. CDR3 residues: CASTGGTGDSGANVLTF. As DNA, the CDR3 is TGTGCCAGCACAGGAGGGACAGGCGACTCTGGGGCCAACGTCCTGACTTTC.

The V gene is TRBV15, the J gene TRBJ1-5, with unresolved D. The CDR3 covers 12 residues. CDR1 LNHNV and CDR2 YYDKDF come from the germline V gene (reference sequence). The V gene lost 8 bases and the J gene lost 3 bases, with 8 bases spanning the gap. The CDR3 sequence: CATATTNQPQHF. CDR3 DNA sequence: TGTGCCACCGCAACCACCAATCAGCCCCAGCATTTT. The whole variable domain, filled in from reference TRBV15 and TRBJ1-5, reads DAMVIQNPRYQVTQFGKPVTLSCSQTLNHNVMYWYQQKSSQAPKLLFHYYDKDFNNEADTPDNFQSRRPNTSFCFLDIRSPGLGDTAMYLCATATTNQPQHFGDGTRLSIL.

This clone has a handful of counts. The rearrangement joins TRBV7-9 to TRBJ1-2; D perhaps matches TRBD1 (5 bases). V lost 4 bases and J lost 5, with 20 bases in between. In germline, CDR1 is SEHNR, CDR2 FQNEAQ (reference sequence). The CDR3 loop spans 16 amino acids. The CDR3: CASSWRGSAREYGYTF. DNA of the CDR3: TGTGCCAGCAGCTGGAGGGGATCCGCCCGAGAATATGGCTACACCTTC.

The chain carries TRBV5-1 and TRBJ2-7; no firm D call. Germline lookup yields CDR1 SGHRS and CDR2 YFSETQ. The CDR3 covers 16 residues. Trimming took 0 bases from V and 1 from J, leaving 14 bases between them. The CDR3 region is CASSLDGDPGSYEQYF. The CDR3 DNA reads TGCGCCAGCAGCTTGGACGGCGACCCCGGGTCCTACGAGCAGTACTTC. The full variable domain, rest sourced from reference TRBV5-1 and TRBJ2-7, is KAGVTQTPRYLIKTRGQQVTLSCSPISGHRSVSWYQQTPGQGLQFLFEYFSETQRNKGNFPGRFSGRQFSNSRSEMNVSTLELGDSALYLCASSLDGDPGSYEQYFGPGTRLTVT.

The chain carries TRBV5-1 and TRBJ2-5; TRBD2 aligns across 9 bases. After removal of 0 bases from V and 5 bases from J, the junction contained 8 bases not matched to a gene. This CDR3 comprises 16 residues. Germline CDR1 SGHRS, CDR2 YFSETQ. The CDR3 is CASSLDGGGAEETQYF. The CDR3 DNA is TGCGCCAGCAGCTTGGATGGCGGGGGGGCCGAGGAGACCCAGTACTTC.

The chain joins TRBV6-5 to TRBJ2-7, with TRBD1 matching 7 bases. Trimming at V came to 5 bases and at J to 2 bases, leaving 9 bases not matched to a gene. Germline V CDR1 and CDR2: MNHEY, SVGAGI. The CDR3 extends over 15 amino acids. The CDR3 loop reads CASSPTGKSTYEQYF. CDR3 in DNA: TGTGCCAGCAGTCCGACAGGGAAGTCAACCTACGAGCAGTACTTC.

J is TRBJ2-1 and V is TRBV9, with a weak D call TRBD1 (5 bases). The V end was cut by 4 bases, the J end by 6 bases, with 17 bases between. Germline V gives CDR1 SGDLS, CDR2 YYNGEE. The CDR3 is 15 amino acids. CDR3: CASSSPSRGRNEQFF. The CDR3 bases are TGTGCCAGCAGCTCACCTAGTAGGGGCCGCAATGAGCAGTTCTTC.

CDR3 loop: CASIPWIETGELFF. CDR3 nucleotides: TGTGCCAGCATCCCTTGGATTGAGACCGGGGAGCTGTTTTTT. The chain has TRBV7-9 and TRBJ2-2; D unresolved. The germline V gene encodes CDR1 SEHNR and CDR2 FQNEAQ (reference sequence). Trimming removed 7 bases from V and 5 bases from J, with 14 bases in between. CDR3 length: 14 residues.

The chain joins TRBV30 to TRBJ1-3; tentatively, D is TRBD1 (5 bases). Trimming took 7 bases from V and 6 from J, leaving 22 bases between them. Per the germline V gene, CDR1 is GTSNPN and CDR2 is SVGIG (reference sequence). The CDR3 covers 15 residues. The DNA for the CDR3 is TGTGCCTCCAACCCTAATCTTGGGGCTAAAAACACCATATATTTT. Translated, it gives CASNPNLGAKNTIYF.

The CDR3 nucleotides read TGTGCCAGCAGCTTCCCCCCAGCCTCTCAAGAGACCCAGTACTTC. This codes for CASSFPPASQETQYF. The gene calls are TRBV5-6 and TRBJ2-5; no clear D. CDR1 SGHDT and CDR2 YYEEEE come from the germline V gene. The V end was cut by 2 bases, the J end by 2 bases, with 13 bases between. The CDR3 covers 15 residues. Based on the CDR3 plus reference TRBV5-6 and TRBJ2-5, the full variable domain is DAGVTQSPTHLIKTRGQQVTLRCSPKSGHDTVSWYQQALGQGPQFIFQYYEEEERQRGNFPDRFSGHQFPNYSSELNVNALLLGDSALYLCASSFPPASQETQYFGPGTRLLVL.

The chain combines TRBV18 with TRBJ2-5, with a weak D call TRBD1 (7 bases). CDR1 and CDR2 from the germline V gene are KGHSH and LQKENI. V lost 2 bases and J lost 11, with 21 bases in between. The CDR3 extends over 15 amino acids. CDR3 sequence (DNA): TGTGCCAGCTCACCAGCGACAGGGCTTAGCGGCTTGCAGTACTTC. This encodes CASSPATGLSGLQYF.

The rearrangement uses TRBV7-2 and TRBJ2-3; D not resolved. The CDR3 runs to 14 residues. The V end lost 7 bases, the J end lost 5 bases, and 16 bases lay between the germline ends. Germline CDR1 SGHTA, CDR2 FQGNSA. The CDR3 spells CASTLLRSQDTQYF. Written as DNA, the CDR3 is TGTGCCAGCACCCTACTCCGCTCCCAAGATACGCAGTATTTT.

CDR3 amino acids: CASSQGRTGGVRTEAFF. The CDR3 bases are TGTGCCAGCAGCCAAGGGAGGACAGGGGGCGTCCGGACTGAAGCTTTCTTT. The V and J genes are TRBV14 and TRBJ1-1, with TRBD1 matching over 11 bases. The V gene end was trimmed by 1 base and the J gene end by 5 bases; junction bases not matched to a gene: 9. Germline V gives CDR1 SGHDN, CDR2 FVKESK. The CDR3 length is 17 residues.

V gene TRBV5-1 combines with J gene TRBJ2-2, with no clear D. The V and J ends lost 4 bases and 2 bases respectively, with 9 bases between them. The CDR3 is 14 residues long. In germline, CDR1 is SGHRS, CDR2 YFSETQ. CDR3 bases: TGCGCCAGCAGCACGGACCTCAACACCGGGGAGCTGTTTTTT. It encodes CASSTDLNTGELFF.

The chain couples TRBV7-2 to TRBJ2-5; 12 bases match TRBD2. Germline V gene lookup returns CDR1 SGHTA and CDR2 FQGNSA. The CDR3 totals 16 residues. V was pared by 5 bases and J by 5 bases, with 9 bases of the junction left unmatched. The CDR3: CASSPASGRAWETQYF. The CDR3 DNA sequence: TGTGCCAGCAGCCCGGCTAGCGGGAGGGCCTGGGAGACCCAGTACTTC.

The chain joins TRBV29-1 to TRBJ1-2; D call uncertain. The V end was cut by 5 bases, the J end by 8 bases, with 15 bases between. This CDR3 spans 12 amino acids. CDR1 is SQVTM, CDR2 ANQGSEA, per germline. CDR3 protein: CSVLPSTRGYTF. In nucleotides, the CDR3 is TGCAGCGTTCTCCCGTCGACACGCGGCTACACCTTC.

The chain is built from TRBV6-5 and TRBJ1-4, with 8 bases matching TRBD1. The germline gives CDR1 MNHEY, CDR2 SVGAGI. This CDR3 is 16 amino acids long. V trimming: 4 bases; J trimming: 8 bases; junction bases outside the gene matches: 12. CDR3 bases: TGTGCCAGCAGTTTCATCCCAGGGGGCGCGAGGGAAAAACTGTTTTTT. This gives the protein CASSFIPGGAREKLFF.

The chain employs TRBV6-5 and TRBJ2-7; unclear D gene. The CDR3 runs to 14 residues. The ends were cut back, 6 bases at V and 2 bases at J, with 14 bases in the middle. CDR1 and CDR2 (germline): MNHEY, SVGAGI. The CDR3 sequence is CASRRTSYTYEQYF. The CDR3 nucleotides read TGTGCCAGCAGACGTACCTCCTACACCTACGAGCAGTACTTC.

Here the CDR3 reads CASSYFRNNEKLFF. The DNA of the CDR3 is TGTGCCAGCAGTTATTTCCGTAATAATGAAAAACTGTTTTTT. This rearrangement joins TRBV28 to TRBJ1-4; D not resolved. There are 14 residues in the CDR3. Trimming removed 4 bases at V and 4 bases at J, with 10 bases between. Looked up from germline, CDR1 is MDHEN and CDR2 is SYDVKM.

The DNA of the CDR3 is TGCGCCAGCGGAACCGGGGGTAACACTGAAGCTTTCTTT. Encoded protein: CASGTGGNTEAFF. The chain employs TRBV5-1 and TRBJ1-1; possibly TRBD1 for D (5 bases). V dropped 7 bases and J dropped 2 bases, with 12 bases sitting between them. The CDR3 is 13 amino acids. The V gene's germline CDR1 is SGHRS and CDR2 YFSETQ.

The V and J genes are TRBV6-6 and TRBJ1-5; D is unclear. V lost 7 bases to trimming and J lost 0 bases, with 13 bases between them. The CDR3 is made up of 15 amino acids. Germline assignment: CDR1 MNHNY and CDR2 SVGAGI (reference sequence). The CDR3 loop reads CASTLGRASNQPQHF. CDR3 DNA sequence: TGTGCCAGCACCCTCGGGCGGGCTAGCAATCAGCCCCAGCATTTT.

The rearrangement links TRBV14 to TRBJ2-3, with TRBD2 as a possible D gene (6 bases). Germline V gene data show CDR1 as SGHDN and CDR2 as FVKESK. The CDR3 extends over 17 amino acids. V lost 3 bases and J 3 bases, leaving 19 bases between the germline ends. The CDR3 bases are TGTGCCAGCAGCCATCTCCGGGGGTCGTCGGAGACAGATACGCAGTATTTT. It translates to CASSHLRGSSETDTQYF.

This clone was counted a few times. The chain joins TRBV27 to TRBJ2-6; D remains unclear. This CDR3 has 13 residues. V was cut by 3 bases and J by 4 bases, with 4 bases left in between. CDR1 and CDR2 (germline): MNHEY, SMNVEV (reference sequence). CDR3 sequence (DNA): TGTGCCAGCAGTTTGACCGGGGCCAACGTCCTGACTTTC. Protein product: CASSLTGANVLTF.

The chain couples TRBV9 to TRBJ2-2; TRBD2 aligns across 8 bases. Trimming took 4 bases from V and 3 from J; bases not matched to a gene: 8. The CDR3 extends over 16 amino acids. The germline V gene has CDR1 SGDLS and CDR2 YYNGEE. DNA for the CDR3: TGTGCCAGCAGCCCCGGACTAGCTGTGTACACCGGGGAGCTGTTTTTT. This sequence encodes CASSPGLAVYTGELFF.

CDR3: CASSRRPNQPQHF. The CDR3 DNA reads TGTGCCAGCAGCAGACGGCCCAATCAGCCCCAGCATTTT. The chain carries TRBV6-6 and TRBJ1-5; D ambiguous. The CDR3 length is 13 residues. V lost 6 bases, J lost 3 bases, and 9 bases lay in between. The germline CDR1 and CDR2 sequences are MNHNY and SVGAGI (reference sequence).

The chain carries TRBV28 and TRBJ2-1, with unresolved D. Germline V lookup: CDR1 MDHEN, CDR2 SYDVKM. The CDR3 runs 12 residues. V lost 10 bases, J lost 7 bases, and 14 bases lay in between. In DNA form, the CDR3 reads TGTGCCATCCAAGGAGTAAGAAATGAGCAGTTCTTC. This gives the protein CAIQGVRNEQFF. Using reference TRBV28 and TRBJ2-1 for the parts outside the CDR3, the full variable domain is DVKVTQSSRYLVKRTGEKVFLECVQDMDHENMFWYRQDPGLGLRLIYFSYDVKMKEKGDIPEGYSVSREKKERFSLILESASTNQTSMYLCAIQGVRNEQFFGPGTRLTVL.

The V call is TRBV6-5, the J call TRBJ2-7; 7 bases are shared with TRBD1. J gave up 1 base and V 6 bases, and 3 bases lay outside the gene matches. Germline values: CDR1 MNHEY, CDR2 SVGAGI. The CDR3 is 13 amino acids. CDR3 in DNA: TGTGCCAGCAGCCTGGGACAGTCCTACGAGCAGTACTTC. Amino acids: CASSLGQSYEQYF.

This rearrangement joins TRBV28 to TRBJ1-5; D is undetermined. CDR1 is MDHEN and CDR2 is SYDVKM in the germline V gene. CDR3 length: 14 residues. V lost 1 base to trimming and J lost 0 bases, with 4 bases between them. This CDR3 reads CASSLLYSNQPQHF. Written as DNA, the CDR3 is TGTGCCAGCAGTTTATTATATAGCAATCAGCCCCAGCATTTT.

The chain links TRBV11-2 to TRBJ2-3; 12 bases map to TRBD2. Germline lookup yields CDR1 SGHAT and CDR2 FQNNGV. The CDR3 sequence is 16 residues long. The junction had 7 bases not matched to a gene; V was cut back by 1 base and J by 8 bases. Written as DNA, the CDR3 is TGTGCCAGCAGCTTAGGGACTAGCGGGGACATTGGTACGCAGTATTTT. It translates to CASSLGTSGDIGTQYF.

This clone was seen only a few times. The V and J genes are TRBV2 and TRBJ2-2; D ambiguous. The CDR3 runs to 12 residues. The germline CDR1 and CDR2 sequences are SNHLY and FYNNEI. Trimming took 3 bases from V and 9 from J, leaving 8 bases between them. The CDR3 DNA reads TGTGCCAGCAGTGACGCGCTTAGGGAGCTGTTTTTT. Residues: CASSDALRELFF.

This clone was recorded only once. This rearrangement joins TRBV6-5 to TRBJ1-2; no firm D call. Germline V gene lookup returns CDR1 MNHEY and CDR2 SVGAGI. CDR3 length equals 14 residues. V was clipped by 6 bases and J by 4 bases, with 15 bases between them. The chain's CDR3 is CASSPTRLLYGYTF. The CDR3 DNA follows: TGTGCCAGCAGCCCCACTAGGTTGCTCTATGGCTACACCTTC.